This T cell receptor (beta chain) was sequenced during a study of blood T cell repertoires in COVID-19. The wider study: The United States, Italy and Spain provided the acute and convalescent COVID-19 samples. Nucleic acid was either cDNA or gDNA, and it came from T cells, B-cell-depleted T cells, or PBMCs.

Produced via immunoSEQ multiplex PCR; TCRdb's table is partial and in-frame only. The sample holds a few hundred thousand clones, 70% to 90% seen once. Only one count was recorded for this clone. After removal of 0 bases from V and 4 bases from J, the junction contained 18 bases not matched to a gene. Per the germline V gene, CDR1 is LGHDT and CDR2 is YNNKEL (reference sequence). The CDR3 length is 20 residues. V is TRBV3-1 (or the pseudogene TRBV3-2) and J is TRBJ2-5; 9 bases are shared with TRBD1. The clonotype was recovered from a man between 18 and 29 years old with active or convalescent COVID-19. Sequenced sample: peripheral blood. CDR3 protein: CASSQDSPEYRDRVRETQYF. DNA for the CDR3: TGTGCCAGCAGCCAAGATTCCCCCGAATACCGGGACAGGGTACGAGAGACCCAGTACTTC.